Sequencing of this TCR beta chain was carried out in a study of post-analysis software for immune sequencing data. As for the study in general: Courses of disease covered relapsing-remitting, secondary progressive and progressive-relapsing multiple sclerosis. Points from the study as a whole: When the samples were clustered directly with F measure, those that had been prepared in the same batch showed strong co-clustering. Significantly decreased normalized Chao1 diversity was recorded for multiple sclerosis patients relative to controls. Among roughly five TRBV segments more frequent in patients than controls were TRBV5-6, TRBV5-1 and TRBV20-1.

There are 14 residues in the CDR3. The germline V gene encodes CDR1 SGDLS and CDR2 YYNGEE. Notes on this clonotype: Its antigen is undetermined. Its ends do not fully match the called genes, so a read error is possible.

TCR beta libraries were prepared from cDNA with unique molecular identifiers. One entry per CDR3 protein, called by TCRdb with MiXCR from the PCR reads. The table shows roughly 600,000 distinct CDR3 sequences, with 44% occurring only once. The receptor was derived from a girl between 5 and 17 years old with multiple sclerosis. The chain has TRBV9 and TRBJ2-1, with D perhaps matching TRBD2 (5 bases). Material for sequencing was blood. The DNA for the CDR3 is TGTGCCAACAGCGCTGGCAGTTCGGGGAATGAGCAGTTCTTC. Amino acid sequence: CANSAGSSGNEQFF.